The text below deals with one T cell receptor beta chain. These data come from a study of control samples from healthy donors and cancer patients. Sequencing used immunoSEQ multiplex PCR; TCRdb keeps in-frame clones, though not all of them. The table shows more than 140,000 clones, with 91% occurring only once. V was trimmed by 0 bases and J by 0 bases, leaving 11 bases between them. Germline loops: CDR1 SGHTA, CDR2 FQGNSA. The CDR3 runs to 16 residues. The sequence came from a man between 18 and 29 years old in good health. The specimen sequenced was blood. The rearrangement links TRBV7-2 to TRBJ1-2; D unresolved. The CDR3 DNA follows: TGTGCCAGCAGCTTAGCCGGACCCCCCCCTAACTATGGCTACACCTTC. Its translation is CASSLAGPPPNYGYTF.